Described below is a single TCR beta chain sequence and its context. This entry belongs to a study of blood T cell repertoires in COVID-19. The overall study: Samples representing acute and convalescent COVID-19 were sourced from the United States, Italy and Spain. T cells, B-cell-depleted T cells, or PBMCs provided the cDNA or gDNA that served as material.

Authors' processing steps: Counts of nucleated cells, estimated from reference gene primer amplification, were obtained. Sequencing used immunoSEQ multiplex PCR; TCRdb keeps in-frame clones, though not all of them. For V, J and clone size, that table is used; D and trimming come from the DNA. Of under 60,000 clones in the sample, roughly 85% were seen once. Trimming at V came to 2 bases and at J to 0 bases, leaving 4 bases not matched to a gene. CDR3 length equals 15 residues. Germline V gene lookup returns CDR1 SGHRS and CDR2 YFSETQ. The chain is built from TRBV5-1 and TRBJ2-7; 8 nucleotides line up with TRBD1. The sequenced material came from peripheral blood. This TCR derives from a human donor in a cohort sampled during active COVID-19. Written as DNA, the CDR3 is TGCGCCAGCAGCTTCCCGGGACAGGCCTCCTACGAGCAGTACTTC. Encoded protein: CASSFPGQASYEQYF.